This passage covers 21 T cell receptor beta chains from one sample sequenced in a study of kidney transplant recipient with SARS-CoV-2 infection. TCRdb independently ran MiXCR on the reads; one entry per CDR3 protein. Here the sample spans roughly 230,000 distinct CDR3 sequences, under 35% being singletons. Sequenced material: a blood sample, taken at baseline and between days 110 and 120 from a kidney transplant recipient. Every receptor here comes from a male patient between 25 and 39 years old who had COVID-19 and was a kidney transplant recipient. The graft donor may account for some of the T cells.

This clonotype was detected ten times or more. The chain uses TRBV4-3 and TRBJ1-2; D might be TRBD1 (5 bases). Germline loops: CDR1 LGHNA, CDR2 YSLEER. V was clipped by 0 bases and J by 1 base, with 6 bases between them. The CDR3 has 14 amino acids. The CDR3 region has the DNA TGCGCCAGCAGCCAAGACAGGGATAACTATGGCTACACCTTC. Its translation: CASSQDRDNYGYTF.

This clonotype was seen a few times. The V and J genes are TRBV21-1 and TRBJ2-3; TRBD2, the table's D call, lacks a check against the DNA. TRBV21-1 is noted as a pseudogene. The length of the CDR3 is 17 residues. For the CDR3, the DNA is TGTGCCAGCAGTTGGGCTCTAGCTACAGTCATGCAAGATACGCAGTATTTT. Its protein is CASSWALATVMQDTQYF.

The chain recombines TRBV5-1 with TRBJ2-1; TRBD2 agrees at 12 bases. Germline CDR1 SGHRS, CDR2 YFSETQ. Trimming at V came to 0 bases and at J to 10 bases, leaving 14 bases not matched to a gene. The CDR3 consists of 18 residues. Here the CDR3 DNA reads TGCGCCAGCAGCTTGGGGACTAGCGGGATCACAATTTACAGAGAGCAGTTCTTC. As protein: CASSLGTSGITIYREQFF.

Turning to this clonotype: Being one base from a much bigger clone, this may be a read error. This rearrangement joins TRBV6-5 to TRBJ1-2; D is uncertain. The germline CDR1 and CDR2 sequences are MNHEY and SVGAGI. This CDR3 comprises 17 residues. Between the trimmed V and J ends, which lost 5 bases and 4 bases, there was a span of 23 bases. The chain's CDR3 is CASSIYEGGRKTYGYTF. As DNA, the CDR3 is TGTGCCAGCAGTATTTACGAAGGTGGGAGAAAGACCTATGGCTACACCTTC.

This clonotype was seen at least ten times. This chain connects TRBV20-1 to TRBJ1-2; D unclear. The germline V and J ends were trimmed by 0 bases and 5 bases, with 13 bases remaining between them. The CDR3 covers 14 residues. Germline CDR1 is DFQATT and CDR2 is SNEGSKA (reference sequence). The CDR3 DNA is TGCAGTGCTAGAGATTCGGCAGAGAGATATGGCTACACCTTC. Protein product: CSARDSAERYGYTF.

This clonotype has just a few counts. The chain links TRBV12-3 or TRBV12-4 to TRBJ2-1; 9 bases align to TRBD2. This CDR3 region has 15 residues. Trimming cost V 7 bases and J 7 bases; bases outside gene matches: 11. The CDR3: CASNPSAGGINEQFF. Written as DNA, the CDR3 is TGTGCCAGCAACCCGAGCGCGGGGGGGATAAATGAGCAGTTCTTC.

Regarding this clonotype: The junction differs from germline at one of its ends, possibly a read error. The genes are TRBV20-1 and TRBJ2-5; 11 positions agree with TRBD2. The CDR3 contains 16 residues. Germline V gene sequence: CDR1 DFQATT, CDR2 SNEGSKA (reference sequence). The CDR3 reads CNATPRLAGRMETQYF. CDR3 sequence (DNA): TGCAATGCTACCCCCCGACTAGCGGGAAGGATGGAGACCCAGTACTTC.

In its sample, this clonotype was seen many times. The rearrangement uses TRBV7-8 and TRBJ2-5; D not resolved. Germline values: CDR1 SGHVS, CDR2 FQNEAQ. The CDR3 runs to 16 residues. V was pared by 3 bases and J by 5 bases, with 19 bases between. The DNA for the CDR3 is TGTGCCAGCAGCTTCCGAGAAACGAGCAGATGGGAGACCCAGTACTTC. This gives the protein CASSFRETSRWETQYF.

The chain combines TRBV8-2 with TRBJ2-6. TRBV8-2 is a pseudogene. CDR3 length equals 17 residues. CDR3 protein: CGSEARITQSRANVLTF. The CDR3 region has the DNA TGTGGCAGCGAGGCGAGGATAACACAAAGTCGGGCCAACGTCCTGACTTTC.

This clonotype was seen once. A much larger clone differs from this one at a single base, so this may be a read error. This chain joins TRBV3-1 and TRBJ1-2; D remains unclear. The germline V gene has CDR1 LGHDT and CDR2 YNNKEL (reference sequence). The CDR3 consists of 17 residues. CDR3 nucleotides: TGTGCCGGCAGCAAGATGCACACCCTTCGAAAGACCTATGGCTACACCTTC. Its protein product is CAGSKMHTLRKTYGYTF.

The chain uses TRBV29-1 and TRBJ2-3, with 8 bases that match TRBD1. This CDR3 is 13 amino acids long. The V and J ends lost 7 bases and 3 bases, in that order; junction bases with no gene match: 6. The germline CDR1 and CDR2 sequences are SQVTM and ANQGSEA. The CDR3 reads CSAETGATDTQYF. In DNA, the CDR3 is TGCAGCGCAGAGACAGGGGCGACAGATACGCAGTATTTT.

On this clonotype: This clone may be a read error of a much larger clone one base away. CDR3 in DNA: TGCAGTGCCCCCTGGGACGCATACCAAGAGACCCAGTACTTC. Protein: CSAPWDAYQETQYF. This chain joins TRBV20-1 and TRBJ2-5; D assignment may be TRBD1 or TRBD2 (5 bases each). The length of the CDR3 is 14 residues. Germline V gene data show CDR1 as DFQATT and CDR2 as SNEGSKA (reference sequence). V lost 6 bases and J 0 bases, leaving 14 bases between the germline ends.

With respect to this clonotype: A read error may explain this, as a much larger clone is one base away. The chain combines TRBV8-2 with TRBJ2-6. TRBV8-2 is a pseudogene. This CDR3 spans 17 amino acids. The DNA of the CDR3 is TGTGGCATTCACCTCAGGATAACACAAAGTCGGGCCGACGTCCTGACTTTC. Its protein product is CGIHLRITQSRADVLTF.

The V call is TRBV5-1, the J call TRBJ2-1; a possible D gene is TRBD2 (5 bases). The CDR3 runs to 14 residues. V was trimmed by 2 bases and J by 4 bases, leaving 10 bases between them. Germline CDR1 reads SGHRS; CDR2 reads YFSETQ. The CDR3, as DNA: TGCGCCAGCAGCTTCTCTAGCAGTTACAATGAGCAGTTCTTC. Residues: CASSFSSSYNEQFF.

This clonotype was observed at least ten times. This chain joins TRBV30 and TRBJ2-1; 10 bases fit TRBD2. Germline V lookup: CDR1 GTSNPN, CDR2 SVGIG (reference sequence). Trimming took 3 bases from V and 2 from J; bases not matched to a gene: 1. The CDR3 runs to 14 residues. The CDR3 DNA sequence: TGTGCCTGGAGAGGGACTAGCGCCTACAATGAGCAGTTCTTC. Translated: CAWRGTSAYNEQFF.

This clonotype appeared once. A single base separates this from a much larger clone, so it may be a read error. The chain couples TRBV30 to TRBJ1-5; D is ambiguous. Germline CDR1 reads GTSNPN; CDR2 reads SVGIG (reference sequence). This CDR3 has 13 residues. DNA of the CDR3: TGTGCCCGGAGTGTACGTGGAAATCAGCCCCAGCATTTT. Translated, it gives CARSVRGNQPQHF.

Details on this clonotype: This likely comes from a read error, as the CDR3 has no conserved phenylalanine or tryptophan at its end. The V call is TRBV5-5, the J call TRBJ1-2, with D uncertain. This CDR3 region has 16 residues. Trimming left V 7 bases short and J 4 bases short, with 23 bases between. Germline CDR1 reads SGHKS; CDR2 reads YYEKEE (reference sequence). The CDR3 sequence: CASVSSVSRKTYGYTS. The CDR3 coding sequence is TGTGCCAGCGTGTCGTCTGTCTCGCGAAAGACCTATGGCTACACCTCC.

This clonotype appeared many times. The chain has TRBV11-1 and TRBJ1-2; D uncertain. CDR3 length: 17 residues. V was clipped by 4 bases and J by 4 bases, with 22 bases between them. The germline CDR1 and CDR2 sequences are SGHAT and FQDESV (reference sequence). The CDR3 region has the DNA TGTGCCAGCAGCTGCAAGCGTAAGGCTGGAAAGACCTATGGCTACACCTTC. It codes for CASSCKRKAGKTYGYTF.

This clonotype was detected many times. The genes are TRBV7-2 and TRBJ2-5; D might be TRBD2 (7 bases). There are 15 residues in the CDR3. Trimming removed 2 bases at V and 5 bases at J, with 15 bases between. Germline V gene lookup returns CDR1 SGHTA and CDR2 FQGNSA. The CDR3 DNA follows: TGTGCCAGCAGCTTAAGGGGCAGGGGAGGGGAGACCCAGTACTTC. This encodes CASSLRGRGGETQYF.

This clonotype occurred many times. This chain connects TRBV23-1 to TRBJ2-7; tentatively, D is TRBD1 (6 bases). TRBV23-1 is an ORF, with its function uncertain. Trimming removed 3 bases at V and 4 bases at J, with 10 bases between. The CDR3 length is 13 residues. The CDR3 DNA reads as TGCGCCAGCAGTCACGACAGGACGTACGAGCAGTACGTC. It codes for CASSHDRTYEQYV.

This clonotype was observed a single time. A much more abundant neighbour one base away suggests this may be a read error. CDR3 residues: CASSLAVGDPETQSF. The DNA for the CDR3 is TGCGCCAGCAGCTTGGCCGTAGGGGACCCAGAGACCCAGTCCTTC. The rearrangement joins TRBV5-1 to TRBJ2-5; D is perhaps TRBD1 or TRBD2 (5 bases each). From germline, CDR1 is SGHRS and CDR2 YFSETQ. CDR3 size: 15 residues.